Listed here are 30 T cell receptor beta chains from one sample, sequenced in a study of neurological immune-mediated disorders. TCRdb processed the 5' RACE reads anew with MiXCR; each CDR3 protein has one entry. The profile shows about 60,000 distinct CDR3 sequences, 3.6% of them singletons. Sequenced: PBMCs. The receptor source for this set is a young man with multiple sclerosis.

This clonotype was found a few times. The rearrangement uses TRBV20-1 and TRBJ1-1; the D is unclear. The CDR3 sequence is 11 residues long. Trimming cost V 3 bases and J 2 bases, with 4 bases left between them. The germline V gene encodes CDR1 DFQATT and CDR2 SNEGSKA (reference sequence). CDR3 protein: CSARYNTEAFF. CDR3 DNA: TGCAGTGCTAGGTATAACACTGAAGCTTTCTTT.

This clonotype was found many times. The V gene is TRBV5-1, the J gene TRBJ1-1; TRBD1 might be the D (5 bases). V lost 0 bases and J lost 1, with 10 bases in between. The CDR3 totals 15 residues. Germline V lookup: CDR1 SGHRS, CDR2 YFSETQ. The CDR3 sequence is CASSLDGGPNTEAFF. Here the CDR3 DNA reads TGCGCCAGCAGCTTGGACGGGGGACCGAACACTGAAGCTTTCTTT.

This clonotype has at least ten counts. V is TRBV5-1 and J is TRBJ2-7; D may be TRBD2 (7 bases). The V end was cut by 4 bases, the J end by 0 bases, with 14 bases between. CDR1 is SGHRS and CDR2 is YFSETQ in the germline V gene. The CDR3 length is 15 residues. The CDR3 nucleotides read TGCGCCAGCAGCGCCCTAGGGGGGGCCTCCTACGAGCAGTACTTC. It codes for CASSALGGASYEQYF. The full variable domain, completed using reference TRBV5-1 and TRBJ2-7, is KAGVTQTPRYLIKTRGQQVTLSCSPISGHRSVSWYQQTPGQGLQFLFEYFSETQRNKGNFPGRFSGRQFSNSRSEMNVSTLELGDSALYLCASSALGGASYEQYFGPGTRLTVT.

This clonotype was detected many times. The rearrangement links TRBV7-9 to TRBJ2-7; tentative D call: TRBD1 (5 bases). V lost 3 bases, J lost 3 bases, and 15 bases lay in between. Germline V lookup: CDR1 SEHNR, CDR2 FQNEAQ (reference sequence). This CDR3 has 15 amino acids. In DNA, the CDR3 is TGTGCCAGCAGCTTGGAAACCGTGACAGACTACGAGCAGTACTTC. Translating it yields CASSLETVTDYEQYF.

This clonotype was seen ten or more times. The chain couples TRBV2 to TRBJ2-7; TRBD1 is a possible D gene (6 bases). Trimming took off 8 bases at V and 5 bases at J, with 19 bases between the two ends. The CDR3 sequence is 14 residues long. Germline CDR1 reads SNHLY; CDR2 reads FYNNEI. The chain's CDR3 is CASGQTGASHEQYF. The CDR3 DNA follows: TGTGCCAGCGGTCAGACAGGAGCGTCCCACGAGCAGTACTTC.

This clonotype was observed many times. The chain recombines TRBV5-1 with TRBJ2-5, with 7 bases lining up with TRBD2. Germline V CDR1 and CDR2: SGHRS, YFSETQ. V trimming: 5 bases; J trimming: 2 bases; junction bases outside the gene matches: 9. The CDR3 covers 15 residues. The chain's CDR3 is CASSLASGAQETQYF. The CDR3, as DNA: TGCGCCAGCAGTTTAGCTAGCGGCGCGCAAGAGACCCAGTACTTC.

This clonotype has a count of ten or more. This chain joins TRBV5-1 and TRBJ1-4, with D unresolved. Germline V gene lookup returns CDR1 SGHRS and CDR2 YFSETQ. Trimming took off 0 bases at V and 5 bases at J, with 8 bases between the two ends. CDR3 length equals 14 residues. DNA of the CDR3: TGCGCCAGCAGCTTGGTCGGCGGGAATGAAAAACTGTTTTTT. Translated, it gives CASSLVGGNEKLFF.

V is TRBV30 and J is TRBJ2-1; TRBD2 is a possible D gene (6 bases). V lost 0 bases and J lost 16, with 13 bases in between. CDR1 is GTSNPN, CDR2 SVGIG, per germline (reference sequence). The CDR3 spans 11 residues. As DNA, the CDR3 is TGTGCCTGGAGTGTACACGGGGAGGACTTCTTC. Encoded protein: CAWSVHGEDFF. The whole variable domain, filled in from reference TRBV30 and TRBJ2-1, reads SQTIHQWPATLVQPVGSPLSLECTVEGTSNPNLYWYRQAAGRGLQLLFYSVGIGQISSEVPQNLSASRPQDRQFILSSKKLLLSDSGFYLCAWSVHGEDFFGPGTRLTVL.

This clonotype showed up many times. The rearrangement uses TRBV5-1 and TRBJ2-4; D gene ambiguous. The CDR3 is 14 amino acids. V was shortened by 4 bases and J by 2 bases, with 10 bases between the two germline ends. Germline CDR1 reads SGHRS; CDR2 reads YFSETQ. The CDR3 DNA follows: TGCGCCAGCAGCGATACAAGTACCAAAAACATTCAGTACTTC. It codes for CASSDTSTKNIQYF.

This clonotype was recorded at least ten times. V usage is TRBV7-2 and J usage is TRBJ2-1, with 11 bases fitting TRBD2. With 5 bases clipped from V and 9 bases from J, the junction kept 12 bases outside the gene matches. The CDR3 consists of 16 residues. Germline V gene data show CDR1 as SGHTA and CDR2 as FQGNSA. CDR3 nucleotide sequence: TGTGCCAGCAGCCTCTTACTAGCGGGGGTCCGTGGTGAGCAGTTCTTC. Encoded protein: CASSLLLAGVRGEQFF.

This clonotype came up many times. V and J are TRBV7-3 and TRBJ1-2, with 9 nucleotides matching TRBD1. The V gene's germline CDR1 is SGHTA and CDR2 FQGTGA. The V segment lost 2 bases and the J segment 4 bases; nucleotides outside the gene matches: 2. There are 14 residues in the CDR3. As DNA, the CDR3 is TGTGCCAGCAGCTTAGGGACAGGGTCCTATGGCTACACCTTC. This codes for CASSLGTGSYGYTF.

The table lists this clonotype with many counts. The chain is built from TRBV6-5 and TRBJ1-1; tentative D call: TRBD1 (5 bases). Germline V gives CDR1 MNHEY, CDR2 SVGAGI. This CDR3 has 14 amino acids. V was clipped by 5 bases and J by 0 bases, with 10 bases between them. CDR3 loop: CASSRDSMNTEAFF. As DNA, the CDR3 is TGTGCCAGCAGTCGCGACAGCATGAACACTGAAGCTTTCTTT.

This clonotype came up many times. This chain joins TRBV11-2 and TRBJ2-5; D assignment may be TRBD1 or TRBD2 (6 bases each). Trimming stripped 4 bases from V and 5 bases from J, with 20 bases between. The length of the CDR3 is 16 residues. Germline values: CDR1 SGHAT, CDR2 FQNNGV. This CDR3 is CASSSHSGAGRETQYF. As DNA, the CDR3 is TGTGCCAGCAGCTCCCACTCGGGGGCTGGGCGGGAGACCCAGTACTTC.

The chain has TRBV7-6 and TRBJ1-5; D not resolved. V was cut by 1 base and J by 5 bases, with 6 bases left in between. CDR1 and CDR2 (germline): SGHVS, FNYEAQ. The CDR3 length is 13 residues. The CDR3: CASSLGIDQPQHF. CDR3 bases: TGTGCCAGCAGCTTAGGGATAGATCAGCCCCAGCATTTT.

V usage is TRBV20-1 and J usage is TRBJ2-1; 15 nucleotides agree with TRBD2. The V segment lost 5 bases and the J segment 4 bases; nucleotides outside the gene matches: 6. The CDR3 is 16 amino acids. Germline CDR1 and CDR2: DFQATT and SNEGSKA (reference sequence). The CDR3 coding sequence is TGCAGTGCTTTCGGGACTAGCGGGGGGATATACAATGAGCAGTTCTTC. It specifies CSAFGTSGGIYNEQFF.

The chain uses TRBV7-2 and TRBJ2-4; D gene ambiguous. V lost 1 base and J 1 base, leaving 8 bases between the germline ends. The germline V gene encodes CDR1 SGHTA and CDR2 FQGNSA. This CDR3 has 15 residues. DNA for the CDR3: TGTGCCAGCAGCTTAGGGCCTCAGGCCAAAAACATTCAGTACTTC. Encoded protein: CASSLGPQAKNIQYF.

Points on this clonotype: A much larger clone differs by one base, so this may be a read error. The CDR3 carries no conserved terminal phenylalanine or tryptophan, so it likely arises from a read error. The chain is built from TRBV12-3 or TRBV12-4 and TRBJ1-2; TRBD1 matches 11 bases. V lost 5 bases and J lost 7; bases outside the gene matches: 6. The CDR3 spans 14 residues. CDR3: CASSDGTGGFGYTV. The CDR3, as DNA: TGTGCCAGCAGTGACGGGACAGGGGGTTTTGGCTACACCGTC.

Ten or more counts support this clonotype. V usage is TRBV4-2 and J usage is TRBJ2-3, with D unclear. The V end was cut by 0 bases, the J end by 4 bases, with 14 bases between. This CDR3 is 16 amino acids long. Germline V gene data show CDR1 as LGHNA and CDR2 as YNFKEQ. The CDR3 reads CASSQDNTAPPDTQYF. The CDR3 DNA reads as TGTGCCAGCAGCCAAGATAATACGGCTCCCCCAGATACGCAGTATTTT.

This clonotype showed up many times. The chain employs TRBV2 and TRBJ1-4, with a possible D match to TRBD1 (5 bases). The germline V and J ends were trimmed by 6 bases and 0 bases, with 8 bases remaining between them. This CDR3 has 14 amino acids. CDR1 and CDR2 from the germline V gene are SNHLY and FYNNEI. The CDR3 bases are TGTGCCAGCAGCGACAGAACAACTAATGAAAAACTGTTTTTT. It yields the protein CASSDRTTNEKLFF.

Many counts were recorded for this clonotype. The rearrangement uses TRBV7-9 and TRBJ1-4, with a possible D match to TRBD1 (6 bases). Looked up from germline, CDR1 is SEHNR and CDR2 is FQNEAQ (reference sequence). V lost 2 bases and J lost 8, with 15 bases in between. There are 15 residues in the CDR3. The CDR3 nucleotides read TGTGCCAGCAGCTTATCCCCCCGGGGGCGAGAAAAACTGTTTTTT. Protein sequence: CASSLSPRGREKLFF. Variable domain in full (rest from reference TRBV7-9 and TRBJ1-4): DTGVSQNPRHKITKRGQNVTFRCDPISEHNRLYWYRQTLGQGPEFLTYFQNEAQLEKSRLLSDRFSAERPKGSFSTLEIQRTEQGDSAMYLCASSLSPRGREKLFFGSGTQLSVL.

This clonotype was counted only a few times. CDR3 amino acids: CASNSGGQRNTEAFF. Here the CDR3 DNA reads TGTGCCAGCAACTCGGGCGGACAGAGGAACACTGAAGCTTTCTTT. V usage is TRBV28 and J usage is TRBJ1-1; D is possibly TRBD1 (6 bases). Trimming removed 7 bases at V and 1 base at J, with 16 bases between. The CDR3 has 15 amino acids. CDR1 MDHEN and CDR2 SYDVKM come from the germline V gene. Complete variable domain (other parts from reference TRBV28 and TRBJ1-1): DVKVTQSSRYLVKRTGEKVFLECVQDMDHENMFWYRQDPGLGLRLIYFSYDVKMKEKGDIPEGYSVSREKKERFSLILESASTNQTSMYLCASNSGGQRNTEAFFGQGTRLTVV.

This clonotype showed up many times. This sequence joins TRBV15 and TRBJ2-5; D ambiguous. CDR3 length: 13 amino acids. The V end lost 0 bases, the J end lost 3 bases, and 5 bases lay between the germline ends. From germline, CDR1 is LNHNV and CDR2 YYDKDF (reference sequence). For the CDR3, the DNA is TGTGCCACCAGCAGAGAACCGAAAGAGACCCAGTACTTC. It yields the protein CATSREPKETQYF.

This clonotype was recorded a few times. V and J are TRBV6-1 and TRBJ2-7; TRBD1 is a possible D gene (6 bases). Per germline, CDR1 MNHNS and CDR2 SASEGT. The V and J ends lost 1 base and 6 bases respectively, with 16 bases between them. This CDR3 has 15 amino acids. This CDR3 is CASSEVSGAAGEQYF. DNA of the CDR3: TGTGCCAGCAGTGAAGTCTCAGGGGCAGCAGGCGAGCAGTACTTC.

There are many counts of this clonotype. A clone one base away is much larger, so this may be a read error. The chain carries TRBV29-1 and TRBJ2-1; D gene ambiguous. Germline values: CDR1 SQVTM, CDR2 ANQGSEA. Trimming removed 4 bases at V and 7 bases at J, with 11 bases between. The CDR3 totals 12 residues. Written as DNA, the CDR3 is TGCAGCGTTGTACAGAATCGAAATGAGCAGTTCTTC. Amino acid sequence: CSVVQNRNEQFF.

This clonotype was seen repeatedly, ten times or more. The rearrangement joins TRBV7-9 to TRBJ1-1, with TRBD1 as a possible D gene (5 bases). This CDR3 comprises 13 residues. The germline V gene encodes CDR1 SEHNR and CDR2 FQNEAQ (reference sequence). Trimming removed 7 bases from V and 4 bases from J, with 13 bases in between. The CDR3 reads CASTLQGATEAFF. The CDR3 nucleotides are TGTGCCAGCACCCTCCAGGGCGCCACTGAAGCTTTCTTT.

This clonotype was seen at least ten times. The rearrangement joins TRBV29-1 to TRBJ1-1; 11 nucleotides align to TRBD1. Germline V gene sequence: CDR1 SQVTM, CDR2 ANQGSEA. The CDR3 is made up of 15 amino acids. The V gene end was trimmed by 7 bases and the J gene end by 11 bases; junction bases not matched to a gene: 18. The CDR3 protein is CSAEGTGTGGFDAFF. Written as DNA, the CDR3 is TGCAGCGCTGAGGGTACCGGGACAGGGGGGTTTGATGCTTTCTTT.

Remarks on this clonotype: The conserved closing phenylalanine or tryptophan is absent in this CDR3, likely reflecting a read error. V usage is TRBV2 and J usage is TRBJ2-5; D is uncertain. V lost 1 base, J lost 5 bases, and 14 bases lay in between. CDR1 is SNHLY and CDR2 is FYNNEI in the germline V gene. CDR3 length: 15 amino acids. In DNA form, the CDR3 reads TGTGCCAGCAGTGAAGGGGTGGACCAGAGGGAGACCCAGTACAAC. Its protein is CASSEGVDQRETQYN.

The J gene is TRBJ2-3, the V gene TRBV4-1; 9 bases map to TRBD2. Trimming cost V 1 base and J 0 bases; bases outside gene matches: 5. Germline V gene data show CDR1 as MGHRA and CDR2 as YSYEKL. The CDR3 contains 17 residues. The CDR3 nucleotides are TGCGCCAGCAGCCAAGGTCGACTAGCGGCTAGCACAGATACGCAGTATTTT. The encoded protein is CASSQGRLAASTDTQYF.

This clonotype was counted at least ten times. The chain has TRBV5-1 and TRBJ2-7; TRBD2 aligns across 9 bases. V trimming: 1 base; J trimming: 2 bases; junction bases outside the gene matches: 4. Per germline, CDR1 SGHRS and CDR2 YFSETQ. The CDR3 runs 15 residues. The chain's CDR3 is CASSLSAGGPYEQYF. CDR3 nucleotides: TGCGCCAGCAGCTTGTCAGCGGGAGGTCCCTACGAGCAGTACTTC.

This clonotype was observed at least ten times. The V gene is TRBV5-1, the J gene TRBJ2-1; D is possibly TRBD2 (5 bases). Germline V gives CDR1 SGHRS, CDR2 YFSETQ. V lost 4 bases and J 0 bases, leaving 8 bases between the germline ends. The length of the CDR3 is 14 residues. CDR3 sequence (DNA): TGCGCCAGCAGCGACGGGAACTCCTACAATGAGCAGTTCTTC. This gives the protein CASSDGNSYNEQFF.